This TCR beta chain appears in the sequencing data of a study of cytomegalovirus exposure and HLA in healthy donors (dated by TCRdb to between 2016 and 2019). In the study overall: According to a later analysis, the 120 or so validation repertoires were produced on the same platform as the approximately 600 repertoires of the first cohort. To predict cytomegalovirus infection status, the study combined high-throughput TCR immunosequencing, statistical association of individual TCRs with disease status, and machine learning. The study was designed to test whether signatures of past pathogen exposure could be identified by cataloging public T cell receptors. In addition to the first cohort of 666 subjects, a separate validation cohort of about 120 different subjects was used.

Comments on this clone: What antigen it recognizes has not been identified. Per-base quality was not reported, and no clone a single base away is much larger than it.

Summary of the overall study and its limitations: In vitro tests confirmed that a few of the cytomegalovirus-associated TCR beta chains recognize cytomegalovirus antigens. The authors suggested that the approach could potentially be extended to other disease states and immunological phenotypes. Across donors, most TCR sequences were observed very rarely, whereas some public TCRs were present in many individuals. The validation cohort had no HLA typing available for a later analysis, so co-occurrence within that cohort was assessed over all 120 or so repertoires. The classifier was reported to diagnose cytomegalovirus status with high specificity and sensitivity in both the original and validation cohorts. Subsequent analysis determined that TCRs grouped into clusters in the first cohort also showed a tendency toward co-occurrence across the 120 or so validation repertoires, and 85% to 95% of cluster scores exceeded 0. In the study, about 150 TCR beta chains were listed as associated with cytomegalovirus.

Libraries were constructed by the immunoSEQ multiplex PCR assay. The published analysis was carried out like this. A statistical classification framework was built to diagnose cytomegalovirus status from the catalog of TCR beta chain sequences. Sourced from immuneACCESS, this table was stored by TCRdb with only in-frame sequences that have V and J called. A share of the clones is absent; for the studies checked, an unresolved V gene accounts for under half, and the remainder has no known explanation. The V and J calls and clone size are taken from that table; D and trimming were inferred from the DNA. Within this sample are 80,000 to 95,000 clones, with roughly 92% of them counted one time only. 0.95% to 1.3% of the sample rests with the top ten. Separate from the roughly 660-subject first cohort, the validation cohort of roughly 130 subjects was the group to which the donors belonged. This sequence was found in a woman aged 25 to 39 in good health and CMV-seropositive. Sequenced: PBMCs.

The CDR3 region: CASSTTGTGGQPQHF. The base sequence is TGTGCCAGTAGTACGACCGGGACAGGTGGCCAGCCCCAGCATTTT. The chain is encoded by TRBV19 joined to TRBJ1-5; TRBD1 fits 8 bases in the junction. Via the germline V gene (reference sequence), CDR1 is LNHDA and CDR2 SQIVND. Relative to germline, V is missing 4 bases and J is missing 7 bases, with 9 bases of the junction outside any gene match. From the cysteine through the phenylalanine, the CDR3 covers 15 amino acids. This entry keeps only the CDR3 DNA: 45 bases, framed from base 1. When the CDR3 is completed using the reference TRBV19 and TRBJ1-5 genes on either side, the full variable domain is DGGITQSPKYLFRKEGQNVTLSCEQNLNHDAMYWYRQDPGQGLRLIYYSQIVNDFQKGDIAEGYSVSREKKESFPLTVTSAQKNPTAFYLCASSTTGTGGQPQHFGDGTRLSIL.